This entry features one T cell receptor beta chain sequence. These data come from a study of blood T cell repertoires in COVID-19. Study-wide context: Both acute and convalescent COVID-19 samples were obtained from the United States, Italy and Spain. Nucleic acid was either cDNA or gDNA, and it came from T cells, B-cell-depleted T cells, or PBMCs.

In the original workflow: Amplifying reference gene primers gave estimates of nucleated cell counts. The method was immunoSEQ multiplex PCR; TCRdb's version includes in-frame clones alone and lacks a portion of them. For V, J and clone size, that table is used; D and trimming come from the DNA. The sample contains about 150,000 clones, 60% to 80% of which appear only once. The length of the CDR3 is 13 residues. Germline assignment: CDR1 SGHAT and CDR2 FQNNGV. Between the trimmed V and J ends, which lost 5 bases and 9 bases, there was a span of 11 bases. This clonotype was obtained from a man in his fifties or sixties who had recovered from COVID-19. The chain recombines TRBV11-2 with TRBJ1-6; the D is unclear. Sequences were obtained from peripheral blood. The CDR3 protein is CASSPQQSSPLHF. CDR3 bases: TGTGCCAGCAGCCCCCAACAGAGTTCACCCCTCCACTTT.